The clone carrying this T cell receptor (beta chain) was observed a few times. What it binds is unknown. One end of the junction fails to match germline, which may point to a read error. CDR3 length equals 18 residues. Germline values: CDR1 SGHTS, CDR2 YDEGEE. This entry is derived from a study of response to subunit inactivated influenza vaccine. Regarding the study as a whole: The authors proposed limited new T cell recruitment per seasonal influenza vaccination.

Each CDR3 protein is one row after TCRdb ran MiXCR on the RT-PCR reads. The sample holds 200,000 to 300,000 distinct CDR3 sequences, about 12% seen once. This clonotype was sampled from a man in his forties or fifties who received an inactivated influenza vaccine. The chain links TRBV5-8 to TRBJ2-1, with 8 nucleotides matching TRBD2. The sequenced sample was non-naive T cells sorted from PBMCs, obtained 14 days before vaccination. CDR3 nucleotides: TGTGCCAACAGCGGAGGGTTTAGCGGGAAAGTGGCCTACAATGAGCAGTTCTTC. Translating gives CANSGGFSGKVAYNEQFF.